Listed below are T cell receptor beta chains from one sample, sequenced in a study of early T cells in non-severe SARS-CoV-2 infection. TCRdb re-derived calls from the 5' RACE reads in MiXCR, one entry per CDR3 protein. This table holds about 110,000 distinct CDR3 sequences, about an eighth found once. The sample was whole blood. Receptors originate from an adult who was a healthcare worker with PCR-confirmed SARS-CoV-2 infection or an uninfected control (not recorded which). The CDR3 runs from the conserved cysteine through the conserved F or W. D genes are given only for firm matches. Expanded clones get a size class; other rows say once, few or many, or leave the size out.

V	size	J	D	DNA	CDR3
TRBV28	few	TRBJ1-5	NA	TGTCACGTGGGGGGGCGGAAGGATGGCAATCAGCCCCAGCATTTT	CHVGGRKDGNQPQHF
TRBV5-1	few	TRBJ1-2	TRBD1	TGCGCCAGCAGCTCCCGGGACAGCCGCGGCTACACCTTC	CASSSRDSRGYTF
TRBV20-1	many	TRBJ2-7	NA	TGCAGTGCTAGATATGCTACAGGCGAGCAGTACTTC	CSARYATGEQYF
TRBV24-1	few	TRBJ2-1	NA	TGTGCCACCAGTGAGACAGGTTTAAGAAGGAATGAGCAGTTCTTC	CATSETGLRRNEQFF
TRBV5-1	few	TRBJ1-2	NA	TGCGCCAGCAGCTGGGGCGGGCCCGAAGTGACTAACTATGGCTACACCTTC	CASSWGGPEVTNYGYTF
TRBV14	many	TRBJ2-3	NA	TGTGCCAGCAGCCAAATAGGTGGGAGCGTCACAGATACGCAGTATTTT	CASSQIGGSVTDTQYF
TRBV6-1	NA	TRBJ2-1	NA	TGTGCCAGCAGTGTCGTTTTCATAAATGAGCAGTTCTTC	CASSVVFINEQFF
TRBV7-8	NA	TRBJ1-1	NA	TGTGCCAGCAGCTTCAAGTGGGACACTGAAGCTTTCTTT	CASSFKWDTEAFF
TRBV29-1	NA	TRBJ2-2	NA	TGCAGCGTTACATCGCCGAACGGGGAGCTGTTTTTT	CSVTSPNGELFF
TRBV7-2	many	TRBJ2-1	NA	TGTGCCAGTTTCGTCCGAAGCTCCTACAATGAGCAGTTCTTC	CASFVRSSYNEQFF
TRBV20-1	many	TRBJ2-5	NA	TGCAGTGCGATGGGAGGCGGGGAAGAGACCCAGTACTTC	CSAMGGGEETQYF